The 17 T cell receptor beta chains given below trace back to one sample, sequenced in a study of T-cell reconstitution after alpha-beta-depleted transplantation in children. Unique molecular identifiers tagged the TCRbeta library. TCRdb reprocessed the PCR reads with MiXCR, giving one entry per CDR3 protein. The table lists 500,000 or so distinct CDR3 sequences, about 30% of them singletons, with under 3% in the top ten. Sequencing was performed on PBMCs from the stem cell graft donor, taken from the stem cell graft. Source of these receptors: a human donor who donated a stem cell graft to a child with aplastic anemia.

V gene TRBV29-1 combines with J gene TRBJ2-5, with 7 bases lining up with TRBD2. There are 14 residues in the CDR3. V trimming: 0 bases; J trimming: 7 bases; junction bases outside the gene matches: 8. CDR1 is SQVTM and CDR2 is ANQGSEA in the germline V gene. This CDR3 is CSVEEDTGRGTQYF. The CDR3 bases are TGCAGCGTTGAAGAGGACACGGGGAGGGGGACCCAGTACTTC.

V gene TRBV20-1 combines with J gene TRBJ1-4; D remains unclear. V was trimmed by 1 base and J by 3 bases, leaving 9 bases between them. Germline CDR1 reads DFQATT; CDR2 reads SNEGSKA (reference sequence). The CDR3 consists of 14 residues. The CDR3 DNA reads as TGCAGTGCTAGAGTTCCCAACTCTAATGAAAAACTGTTTTTT. It codes for CSARVPNSNEKLFF.

This chain links TRBV12-3 or TRBV12-4 with TRBJ1-1; D ambiguous. CDR3 size: 14 residues. Trimming took 6 bases from V and 1 from J, leaving 12 bases between them. CDR3: CASRYVGKNTEAFF. The CDR3 nucleotides read TGTGCCAGCAGGTATGTTGGAAAGAACACTGAAGCTTTCTTT.

This clonotype was seen more than once but under ten times. The chain couples TRBV29-1 to TRBJ1-3; weak D call: TRBD1 (6 bases). Trimming took 1 base from V and 3 from J, leaving 10 bases between them. CDR3 length: 14 amino acids. The germline V gene has CDR1 SQVTM and CDR2 ANQGSEA. CDR3 in amino acids: CSVEVGGYGNTIYF. The CDR3 nucleotides read TGCAGCGTTGAAGTAGGGGGTTATGGAAACACCATATATTTT.

The V call is TRBV7-2, the J call TRBJ1-2; D might be TRBD1 (6 bases). Germline CDR1 reads SGHTA; CDR2 reads FQGNSA. The CDR3 sequence is 15 residues long. V lost 3 bases and J 7 bases, leaving 18 bases between the germline ends. CDR3 nucleotide sequence: TGTGCCAGCAGCTTGGCAGGGGTCCGGTCTGGTGGCTACACCTTC. Residues: CASSLAGVRSGGYTF.

V usage is TRBV6-1 and J usage is TRBJ1-1; 8 bases align to TRBD1. The CDR3 is 13 amino acids. CDR1 MNHNS and CDR2 SASEGT come from the germline V gene. J was trimmed by 8 bases and V by 1 base; bases with no gene match: 3. The CDR3 DNA reads TGTGCCAGCAGTGAAGGAGACAGGGGCGAAGCTTTCTTT. It specifies CASSEGDRGEAFF.

The rearrangement joins TRBV5-5 to TRBJ1-6; no reliable D call. CDR3 size: 15 residues. V was trimmed by 2 bases and J by 0 bases, leaving 6 bases between them. The V gene's germline CDR1 is SGHKS and CDR2 YYEKEE (reference sequence). CDR3 region: CASSFGSSYNSPLHF. The DNA for the CDR3 is TGTGCCAGCAGCTTCGGGAGCTCCTATAATTCACCCCTCCACTTT. Drawing the rest from reference TRBV5-5 and TRBJ1-6, the complete variable domain is DAGVTQSPTHLIKTRGQQVTLRCSPISGHKSVSWYQQVLGQGPQFIFQYYEKEERGRGNFPDRFSARQFPNYSSELNVNALLLGDSALYLCASSFGSSYNSPLHFGNGTRLTVT.

This clonotype was seen at least ten times. J is TRBJ1-5 and V is TRBV12-3 or TRBV12-4, with D hard to call. V dropped 3 bases and J dropped 1 base, with 7 bases sitting between them. This CDR3 has 14 amino acids. The CDR3 loop reads CASSFEGSNQPQHF. Here the CDR3 DNA reads TGTGCCAGCAGTTTCGAGGGCAGCAATCAGCCCCAGCATTTT.

The chain has TRBV4-2 and TRBJ2-1; 10 nucleotides align to TRBD2. Germline V gene data show CDR1 as LGHNA and CDR2 as YNFKEQ. This CDR3 has 17 residues. Germline trimming cut 6 bases from V and 3 bases from J; bases unmatched to any gene: 11. DNA of the CDR3: TGTGCCAGCAGTCCAAAGTCGGGGACTAGCGACTACAATGAGCAGTTCTTC. As protein: CASSPKSGTSDYNEQFF.

With regard to this clonotype: The germline gene is not matched at one end of the junction; a read error may be the cause. V and J are TRBV27 and TRBJ1-5; TRBD1 might be the D (6 bases). This CDR3 contains 14 residues. Per germline, CDR1 MNHEY and CDR2 SMNVEV (reference sequence). Here the CDR3 DNA reads TGTGCCAGCAGTTGGACCCAGGGGAATCAGCCCCACCATTTT. Its translation is CASSWTQGNQPHHF.

A few counts support this clonotype. The V call is TRBV29-1, the J call TRBJ2-5; 10 bases agree with TRBD2. The length of the CDR3 is 15 residues. Germline lookup yields CDR1 SQVTM and CDR2 ANQGSEA. Trimming at V came to 0 bases and at J to 5 bases, leaving 6 bases not matched to a gene. CDR3 sequence reads: CSVEDQREGGETQYF. The CDR3 DNA reads TGCAGCGTTGAAGATCAGCGGGAGGGCGGGGAGACCCAGTACTTC.

V gene TRBV6-2 or TRBV6-3 combines with J gene TRBJ1-5, with 9 bases aligning to TRBD1. CDR3 length: 18 amino acids. V was clipped by 2 bases and J by 0 bases; unmatched bases: 8. CDR1 MNHEY and CDR2 SVGEGT come from the germline V gene. This CDR3 reads CASSYGQGRLYSNQPQHF. CDR3 in DNA: TGTGCCAGCAGTTACGGACAGGGGCGCTTATATAGCAATCAGCCCCAGCATTTT.

This clonotype was counted a few times. This chain links TRBV6-5 with TRBJ1-1; D gene unclear. There are 15 residues in the CDR3. Germline lookup yields CDR1 MNHEY and CDR2 SVGAGI. V lost 0 bases to trimming and J lost 0 bases, with 8 bases between them. The CDR3 DNA sequence: TGTGCCAGCAGTTACTCGCGGCAGATGAACACTGAAGCTTTCTTT. Protein: CASSYSRQMNTEAFF.

This clonotype has only a few counts. The V call is TRBV29-1, the J call TRBJ2-7; no clear D gene. The CDR3 runs 11 residues. V was clipped by 4 bases and J by 5 bases, with 9 bases between them. CDR1 SQVTM and CDR2 ANQGSEA come from the germline V gene. The CDR3 nucleotides read TGCAGCGTTGGGGTTACGCACGAGCAGTACTTC. Its translation is CSVGVTHEQYF.

Regarding this clonotype: At one end the junction does not follow the germline gene, possibly because of a read error. This CDR3 is CASRRLAGGVTGF. The CDR3 nucleotides read TGCGCCAGCAGAAGACTAGCGGGGGGTGTAACAGGCTTC. The chain has TRBV5-1 and TRBJ2-1; 13 nucleotides align to TRBD2. There are 13 residues in the CDR3. Looked up from germline, CDR1 is SGHRS and CDR2 is YFSETQ.

A few counts support this clonotype. One end of the junction is discordant with germline, which a read error may explain. This rearrangement joins TRBV12-3 or TRBV12-4 to TRBJ2-1; D remains ambiguous. The CDR3 loop spans 13 amino acids. CDR3 region: CASSPQYPDGSDF. CDR3 nucleotides: TGTGCCAGCAGTCCCCAATATCCGGACGGATCCGACTTC.

The rearrangement uses TRBV4-3 and TRBJ2-5, with TRBD2 as a possible D gene (5 bases). Germline CDR1 and CDR2: LGHNA and YSLEER. CDR3 size: 14 residues. V lost 1 base and J 5 bases, leaving 11 bases between the germline ends. The CDR3 coding sequence is TGCGCCAGCAGCCAAGGGACTTCCCACGAGACCCAGTACTTC. Translating it yields CASSQGTSHETQYF.